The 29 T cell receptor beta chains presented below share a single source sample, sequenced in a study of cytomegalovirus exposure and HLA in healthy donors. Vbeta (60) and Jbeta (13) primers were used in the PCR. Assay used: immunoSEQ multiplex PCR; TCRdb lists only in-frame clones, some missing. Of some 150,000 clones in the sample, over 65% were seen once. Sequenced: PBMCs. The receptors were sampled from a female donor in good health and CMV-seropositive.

The CDR3 DNA reads TGTGCCAGCAGCTTCTCGGGGAATTGGGAGCTGTTTTTT. Its translation: CASSFSGNWELFF. The genes are TRBV5-4 and TRBJ2-2; a possible D gene is TRBD2 (5 bases). The CDR3 contains 13 residues. V lost 2 bases to trimming and J lost 9 bases, with 11 bases between them. Germline CDR1 SGHNT, CDR2 YYREEE (reference sequence).

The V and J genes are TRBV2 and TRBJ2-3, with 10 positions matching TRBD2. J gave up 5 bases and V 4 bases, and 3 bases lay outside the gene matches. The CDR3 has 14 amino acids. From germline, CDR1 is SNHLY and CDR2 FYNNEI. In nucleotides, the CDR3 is TGTGCCAGCAGTGCTAGCGGGAGAGGAGATACGCAGTATTTT. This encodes CASSASGRGDTQYF.

Here the CDR3 reads CASNGRGADSPLHF. In nucleotides, the CDR3 is TGTGCCAGCAACGGCCGGGGTGCCGATTCACCCCTCCACTTT. This chain uses TRBV6-5 with TRBJ1-6; no reliable D call. CDR3 length: 14 residues. Germline assignment: CDR1 MNHEY and CDR2 SVGAGI. V shed 7 bases and J shed 8 bases, with 15 bases lying between them.

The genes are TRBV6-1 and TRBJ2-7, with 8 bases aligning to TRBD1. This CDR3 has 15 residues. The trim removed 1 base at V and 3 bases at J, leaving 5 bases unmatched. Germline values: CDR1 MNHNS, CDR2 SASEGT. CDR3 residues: CASSEGTGKYYEQYF. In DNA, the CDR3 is TGTGCCAGCAGTGAAGGGACAGGGAAATACTACGAGCAGTACTTC.

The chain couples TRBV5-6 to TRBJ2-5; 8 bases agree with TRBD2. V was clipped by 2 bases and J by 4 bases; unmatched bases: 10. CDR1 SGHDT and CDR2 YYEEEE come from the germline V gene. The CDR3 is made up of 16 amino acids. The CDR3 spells CASSLVRGARLETQYF. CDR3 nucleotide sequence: TGTGCCAGCAGCTTAGTGCGGGGGGCGAGGTTAGAGACCCAGTACTTC.

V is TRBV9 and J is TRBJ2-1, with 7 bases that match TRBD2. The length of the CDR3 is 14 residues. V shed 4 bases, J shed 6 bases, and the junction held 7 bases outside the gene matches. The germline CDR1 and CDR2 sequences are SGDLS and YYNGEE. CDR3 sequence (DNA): TGTGCCAGCAGCCCGCGGACTAGTGGCAATGAGCAGTTCTTC. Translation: CASSPRTSGNEQFF.

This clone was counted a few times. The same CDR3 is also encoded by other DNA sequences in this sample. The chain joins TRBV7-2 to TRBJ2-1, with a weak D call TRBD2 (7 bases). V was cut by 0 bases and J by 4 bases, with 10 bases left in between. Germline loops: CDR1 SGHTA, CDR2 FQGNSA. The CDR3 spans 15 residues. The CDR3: CASSLAGGRYNEQFF. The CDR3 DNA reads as TGTGCCAGCAGCTTAGCGGGGGGGCGTTACAATGAGCAGTTCTTC.

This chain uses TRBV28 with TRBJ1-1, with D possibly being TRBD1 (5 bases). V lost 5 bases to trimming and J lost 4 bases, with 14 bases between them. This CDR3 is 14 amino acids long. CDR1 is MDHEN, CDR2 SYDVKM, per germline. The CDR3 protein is CASSNVRGTTEAFF. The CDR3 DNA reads TGTGCCAGCAGTAACGTACGGGGGACCACTGAAGCTTTCTTT.

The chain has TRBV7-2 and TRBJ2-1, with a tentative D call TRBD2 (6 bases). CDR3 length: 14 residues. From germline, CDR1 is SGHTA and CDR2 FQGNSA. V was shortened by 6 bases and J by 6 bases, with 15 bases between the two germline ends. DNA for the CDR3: TGTGCCAGCAGGGTAGGCGGGGCGGTCAATGAGCAGTTCTTC. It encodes CASRVGGAVNEQFF.

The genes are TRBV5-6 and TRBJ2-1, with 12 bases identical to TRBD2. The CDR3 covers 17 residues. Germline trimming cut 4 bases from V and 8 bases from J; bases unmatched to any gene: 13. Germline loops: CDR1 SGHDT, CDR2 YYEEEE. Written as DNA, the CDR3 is TGTGCCAGCAGCAGAAGGACTAGCGGGGCCCTTAGGGATGAGCAGTTCTTC. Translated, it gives CASSRRTSGALRDEQFF.

CDR3 loop: CASSPGGHKVYEQYF. The CDR3 DNA sequence: TGTGCCAGCAGCCCCGGGGGGCATAAGGTCTACGAGCAGTACTTC. The rearrangement links TRBV28 to TRBJ2-7; D is possibly TRBD2 (7 bases). The CDR3 sequence is 15 residues long. V lost 6 bases and J lost 3, with 18 bases in between. In germline, CDR1 is MDHEN, CDR2 SYDVKM.

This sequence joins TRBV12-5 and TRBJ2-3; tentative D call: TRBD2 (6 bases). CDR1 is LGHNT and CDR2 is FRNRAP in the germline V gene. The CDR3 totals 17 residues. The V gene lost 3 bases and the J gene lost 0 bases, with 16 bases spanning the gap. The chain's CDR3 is CASGFISGGTSTDTQYF. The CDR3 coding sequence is TGTGCTAGTGGTTTTATCTCAGGCGGGACTAGCACAGATACGCAGTATTTT.

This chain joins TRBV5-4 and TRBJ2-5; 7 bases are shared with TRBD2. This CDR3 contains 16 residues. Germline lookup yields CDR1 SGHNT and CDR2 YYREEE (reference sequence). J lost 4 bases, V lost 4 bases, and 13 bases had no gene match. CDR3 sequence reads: CASSLGGRERGETQYF. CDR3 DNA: TGTGCCAGCAGCCTCGGAGGGCGGGAGCGAGGAGAGACCCAGTACTTC.

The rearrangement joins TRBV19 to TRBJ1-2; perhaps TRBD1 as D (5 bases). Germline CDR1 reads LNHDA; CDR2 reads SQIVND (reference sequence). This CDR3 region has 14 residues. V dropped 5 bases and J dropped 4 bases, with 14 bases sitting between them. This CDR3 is CASSSRGTLYGYTF. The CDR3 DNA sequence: TGTGCCAGTAGTTCAAGGGGCACCCTCTATGGCTACACCTTC.

CDR3 loop: CASSSDRGRYEQYF. CDR3 bases: TGTGCCAGCAGCTCGGACAGGGGGCGTTACGAGCAGTACTTC. This sequence joins TRBV7-2 and TRBJ2-7; 11 bases map to TRBD1. The CDR3 consists of 14 residues. Germline CDR1 SGHTA, CDR2 FQGNSA. V trimming: 4 bases; J trimming: 4 bases; junction bases outside the gene matches: 3.

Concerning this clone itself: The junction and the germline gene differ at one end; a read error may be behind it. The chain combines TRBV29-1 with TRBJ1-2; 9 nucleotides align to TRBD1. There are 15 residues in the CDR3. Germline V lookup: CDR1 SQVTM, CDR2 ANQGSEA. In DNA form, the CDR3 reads TGCAGCGTTGTGGGGGATAGACAGGGGGTCTATGGCTACCCCTTC. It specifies CSVVGDRQGVYGYPF.

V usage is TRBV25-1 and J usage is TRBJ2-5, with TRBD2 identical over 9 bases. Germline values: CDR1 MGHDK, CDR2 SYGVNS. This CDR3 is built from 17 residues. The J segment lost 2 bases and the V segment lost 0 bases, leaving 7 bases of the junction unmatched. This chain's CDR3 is CASSEYAVAGVQETQYF. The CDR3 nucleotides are TGTGCCAGCAGTGAATACGCGGTAGCGGGGGTTCAAGAGACCCAGTACTTC.

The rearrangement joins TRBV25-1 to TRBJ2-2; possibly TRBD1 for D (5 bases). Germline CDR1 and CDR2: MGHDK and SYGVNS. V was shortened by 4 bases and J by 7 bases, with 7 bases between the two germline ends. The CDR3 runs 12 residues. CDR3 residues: CASSARGGELFF. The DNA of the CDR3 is TGTGCCAGCAGTGCAAGGGGCGGGGAGCTGTTTTTT.

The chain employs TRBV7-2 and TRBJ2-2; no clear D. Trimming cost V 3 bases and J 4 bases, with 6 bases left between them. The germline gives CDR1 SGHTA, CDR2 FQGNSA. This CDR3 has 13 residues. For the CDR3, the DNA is TGTGCCAGCAGCTTTATTTCCACCGGGGAGCTGTTTTTT. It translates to CASSFISTGELFF.

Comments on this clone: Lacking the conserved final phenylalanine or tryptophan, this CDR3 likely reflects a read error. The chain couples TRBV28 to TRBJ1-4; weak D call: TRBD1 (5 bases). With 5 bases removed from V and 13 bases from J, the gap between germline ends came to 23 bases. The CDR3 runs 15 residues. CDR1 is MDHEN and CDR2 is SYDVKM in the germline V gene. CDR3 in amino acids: CASSHRWGAVKGLFC. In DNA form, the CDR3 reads TGTGCCAGCAGTCACAGGTGGGGCGCCGTTAAGGGACTGTTTTGT.

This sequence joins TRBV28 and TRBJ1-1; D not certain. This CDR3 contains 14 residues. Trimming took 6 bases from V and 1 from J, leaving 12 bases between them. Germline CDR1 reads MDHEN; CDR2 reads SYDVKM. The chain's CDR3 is CASSIPQANTEAFF. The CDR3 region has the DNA TGTGCCAGCAGCATACCTCAGGCGAACACTGAAGCTTTCTTT.

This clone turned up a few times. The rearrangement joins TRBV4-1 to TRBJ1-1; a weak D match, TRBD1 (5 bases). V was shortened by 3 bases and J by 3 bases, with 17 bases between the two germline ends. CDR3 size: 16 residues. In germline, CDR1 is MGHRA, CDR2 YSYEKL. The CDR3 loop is CASSHRGGADYTEAFF. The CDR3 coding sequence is TGCGCCAGCAGCCACCGAGGAGGGGCCGACTACACTGAAGCTTTCTTT.

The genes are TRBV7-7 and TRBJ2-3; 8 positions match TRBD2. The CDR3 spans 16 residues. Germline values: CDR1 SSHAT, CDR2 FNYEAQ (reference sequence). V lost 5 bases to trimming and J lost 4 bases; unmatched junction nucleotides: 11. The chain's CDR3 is CASSPLAGGRADTQYF. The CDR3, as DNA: TGTGCCAGCAGCCCCCTGGCGGGAGGCAGGGCAGATACGCAGTATTTT.

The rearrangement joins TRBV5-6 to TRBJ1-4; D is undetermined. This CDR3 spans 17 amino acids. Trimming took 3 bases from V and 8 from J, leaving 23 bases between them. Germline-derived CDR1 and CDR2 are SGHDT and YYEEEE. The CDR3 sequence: CASSYFKGGSVGEKLFF. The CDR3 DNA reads TGTGCCAGCAGCTATTTTAAGGGAGGCTCGGTTGGAGAAAAACTGTTTTTT.

In DNA, the CDR3 is TGTGCCAGCAGCTTAGCCAATCTAGCGGGGGGGCGGAACTCCTACAATGAGCAGTTCTTC. This encodes CASSLANLAGGRNSYNEQFF. This chain connects TRBV7-2 to TRBJ2-1; TRBD2 aligns across 12 bases. This CDR3 region has 20 residues. The V gene end was trimmed by 0 bases and the J gene end by 0 bases; junction bases not matched to a gene: 9. Per the germline V gene, CDR1 is SGHTA and CDR2 is FQGNSA.

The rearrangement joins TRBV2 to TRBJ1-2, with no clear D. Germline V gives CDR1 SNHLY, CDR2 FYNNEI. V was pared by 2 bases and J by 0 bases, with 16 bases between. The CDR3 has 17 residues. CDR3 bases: TGTGCCAGCAGTGAAACCCAACCAACAAGCGCTAACTATGGCTACACCTTC. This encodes CASSETQPTSANYGYTF.

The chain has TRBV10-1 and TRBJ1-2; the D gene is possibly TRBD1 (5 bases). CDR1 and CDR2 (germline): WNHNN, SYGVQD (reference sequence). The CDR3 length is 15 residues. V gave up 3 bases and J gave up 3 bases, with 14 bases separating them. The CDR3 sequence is CASSDMLQGHYGYTF. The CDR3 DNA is TGCGCCAGCAGTGATATGTTGCAGGGCCACTATGGCTACACCTTC.

The CDR3, as DNA: TGTGCCAGCAGCTTTGGACTAGCGGGAGGAGATACGCAGTATTTT. Translating it yields CASSFGLAGGDTQYF. The chain recombines TRBV7-9 with TRBJ2-3; 14 nucleotides align to TRBD2. The V gene's germline CDR1 is SEHNR and CDR2 FQNEAQ (reference sequence). The CDR3 has 15 residues. V lost 3 bases, J lost 5 bases, and 1 base stayed unmatched. Using reference TRBV7-9 and TRBJ2-3 for the parts outside the CDR3, the full variable domain is DTGVSQNPRHKITKRGQNVTFRCDPISEHNRLYWYRQTLGQGPEFLTYFQNEAQLEKSRLLSDRFSAERPKGSFSTLEIQRTEQGDSAMYLCASSFGLAGGDTQYFGPGTRLTVL.

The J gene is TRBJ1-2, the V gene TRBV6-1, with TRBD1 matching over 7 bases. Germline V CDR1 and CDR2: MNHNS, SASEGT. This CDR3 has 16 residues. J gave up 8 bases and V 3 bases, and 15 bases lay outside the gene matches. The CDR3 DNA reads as TGTGCCAGCAGTGACAGGGACAGTGTCTCTTTGTACGGCTACACCTTC. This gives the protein CASSDRDSVSLYGYTF.